Following are 14 T cell receptor beta chains from one sample sequenced in a study of T cell responses to AZD1222 COVID-19 vaccine. Assay used: immunoSEQ multiplex PCR; TCRdb lists only in-frame clones, some missing. Among approximately 180,000 clones listed, roughly 87% were seen once. The sequencing used peripheral blood, collected on day 0 of AZD1222 vaccination. The receptors come from an adult in good health.

The chain employs TRBV2 and TRBJ2-3; 12 bases agree with TRBD2. The junction had 10 bases not matched to a gene; V was cut back by 7 bases and J by 5 bases. Germline lookup yields CDR1 SNHLY and CDR2 FYNNEI. The length of the CDR3 is 16 residues. In nucleotides, the CDR3 is TGTGCCAGCAATGATAGGGGACTAGCGGGTAAAGATACGCAGTATTTT. Translating gives CASNDRGLAGKDTQYF.

The sample holds a few counts of this clone. The rearrangement joins TRBV3-1 (or the pseudogene TRBV3-2) to TRBJ2-2; D not certain. Trimming shortened V by 1 base and J by 1 base, and 7 bases separated the two germline ends. The CDR3 totals 15 residues. CDR1 LGHDT and CDR2 YNNKEL come from the germline V gene (reference sequence). In DNA, the CDR3 is TGTGCCAGCAGCCAAGCACCAGAGAACACCGGGGAGCTGTTTTTT. Translation: CASSQAPENTGELFF.

The chain joins TRBV11-2 to TRBJ2-1; TRBD1 might be the D (5 bases). Per germline, CDR1 SGHAT and CDR2 FQNNGV. CDR3 length equals 14 residues. With 5 bases removed from V and 7 bases from J, the gap between germline ends came to 15 bases. CDR3 sequence: CASSLDSPANEQFF. The CDR3 DNA follows: TGTGCCAGCAGCCTTGACAGCCCGGCGAATGAGCAGTTCTTC. Full variable domain (remainder filled in from reference TRBV11-2 and TRBJ2-1): EAGVAQSPRYKIIEKRQSVAFWCNPISGHATLYWYQQILGQGPKLLIQFQNNGVVDDSQLPKDRFSAERLKGVDSTLKIQPAKLEDSAVYLCASSLDSPANEQFFGPGTRLTVL.

The chain employs TRBV2 and TRBJ2-3; TRBD1 matches 8 bases. The CDR3 totals 15 residues. After removal of 8 bases from V and 3 bases from J, the junction contained 10 bases not matched to a gene. CDR1 SNHLY and CDR2 FYNNEI come from the germline V gene. CDR3 coding DNA: TGTGCCAGCTCGCGACAGGGGAGTCTTACAGATACGCAGTATTTT. It encodes CASSRQGSLTDTQYF.

This clone was found a few times. This chain connects TRBV6-6 to TRBJ1-5; TRBD1 aligns across 8 bases. The germline V gene encodes CDR1 MNHNY and CDR2 SVGAGI (reference sequence). CDR3 size: 19 residues. Trimming took 5 bases from V and 1 from J; bases not matched to a gene: 16. In DNA, the CDR3 is TGTGCCAGCAGTCGCGGACAGGGAGGTGGAGTTGCAAGCAATCAGCCCCAGCATTTT. As protein: CASSRGQGGGVASNQPQHF.

The chain links TRBV6-6 to TRBJ1-4; a weak D match, TRBD1 (5 bases). The CDR3 contains 15 residues. V was shortened by 5 bases and J by 0 bases, with 10 bases between the two germline ends. CDR1 and CDR2 (germline): MNHNY, SVGAGI (reference sequence). CDR3 protein: CASSHRSATNEKLFF. The CDR3 DNA reads as TGTGCCAGCAGTCACAGGAGCGCAACTAATGAAAAACTGTTTTTT.

The V and J genes are TRBV4-1 and TRBJ1-2; the D is unclear. Trimming cost V 0 bases and J 0 bases, with 5 bases left between them. The CDR3 is 14 residues long. The germline V gene has CDR1 MGHRA and CDR2 YSYEKL. The CDR3 protein is CASSQDKSNYGYTF. CDR3 DNA sequence: TGCGCCAGCAGCCAAGATAAGTCTAACTATGGCTACACCTTC.

The chain joins TRBV25-1 to TRBJ1-6; the D gene is possibly TRBD1 (5 bases). V lost 1 base and J 7 bases, leaving 11 bases between the germline ends. Germline CDR1 and CDR2: MGHDK and SYGVNS. The CDR3 totals 15 residues. The chain's CDR3 is CASSEWRGENSPLHF. DNA for the CDR3: TGTGCCAGCAGTGAATGGCGGGGGGAGAATTCACCCCTCCACTTT. Drawing the rest from reference TRBV25-1 and TRBJ1-6, the complete variable domain is EADIYQTPRYLVIGTGKKITLECSQTMGHDKMYWYQQDPGMELHLIHYSYGVNSTEKGDLSSESTVSRIRTEHFPLTLESARPSHTSQYLCASSEWRGENSPLHFGNGTRLTVT.

The CDR3 protein is CASSPPRTSDRGEQFF. CDR3 nucleotides: TGTGCCAGCAGTCCCCCCAGGACTAGCGACAGGGGTGAGCAGTTCTTC. The V call is TRBV28, the J call TRBJ2-1; D is perhaps TRBD2 (9 bases). Per germline, CDR1 MDHEN and CDR2 SYDVKM. This CDR3 comprises 16 residues. V gave up 5 bases and J gave up 9 bases, with 23 bases separating them.

The V call is TRBV9, the J call TRBJ1-2; the match to TRBD1 covers 7 bases. The CDR3 is made up of 16 amino acids. Germline V gene sequence: CDR1 SGDLS, CDR2 YYNGEE. V lost 2 bases to trimming and J lost 0 bases; unmatched junction nucleotides: 7. CDR3 in DNA: TGTGCCAGCAGCGTCGGTCAGACAGGGCCTAACTATGGCTACACCTTC. Amino acid sequence: CASSVGQTGPNYGYTF.

The chain couples TRBV19 to TRBJ2-3, with D hard to call. Germline lookup yields CDR1 LNHDA and CDR2 SQIVND (reference sequence). V dropped 1 base and J dropped 3 bases, with 2 bases sitting between them. The CDR3 is 12 residues long. The DNA of the CDR3 is TGTGCCAGTAGTATAGGGACAGATACGCAGTATTTT. Translated: CASSIGTDTQYF. Supplemented by reference TRBV19 and TRBJ2-3, the full variable domain reads DGGITQSPKYLFRKEGQNVTLSCEQNLNHDAMYWYRQDPGQGLRLIYYSQIVNDFQKGDIAEGYSVSREKKESFPLTVTSAQKNPTAFYLCASSIGTDTQYFGPGTRLTVL.

The chain has TRBV9 and TRBJ1-1; D gene uncertain. The CDR3 is 16 residues long. V gave up 0 bases and J gave up 0 bases, with 12 bases separating them. The germline V gene encodes CDR1 SGDLS and CDR2 YYNGEE. The CDR3 sequence: CASSVGGTGVNTEAFF. CDR3 DNA: TGTGCCAGCAGCGTAGGCGGAACGGGTGTGAACACTGAAGCTTTCTTT.

This chain uses TRBV19 with TRBJ1-2; perhaps TRBD1 as D (6 bases). CDR3 size: 14 residues. Germline-derived CDR1 and CDR2 are LNHDA and SQIVND (reference sequence). V lost 5 bases, J lost 3 bases, and 13 bases lay in between. Here the CDR3 reads CASSLGALDYGYTF. The CDR3 nucleotides read TGTGCCAGTAGTTTGGGGGCGTTGGACTATGGCTACACCTTC.

This sequence joins TRBV10-3 and TRBJ1-2; no definite D call. The V gene's germline CDR1 is ENHRY and CDR2 SYGVKD. With 3 bases removed from V and 3 bases from J, the gap between germline ends came to 2 bases. This CDR3 has 11 amino acids. The CDR3 sequence: CAISDDYGYTF. CDR3 bases: TGTGCCATCAGTGACGACTATGGCTACACCTTC.